The rows below give T cell receptor beta chains drawn from one sample of a study of T-cell memory formation after mild COVID-19. MiXCR, applied by TCRdb to the 5' RACE reads, yields one record per CDR3 protein. The sample carries hundreds of thousands of distinct CDR3 sequences, approximately 18% recorded once. Sequencing was performed on PBMCs or a T cell subset sorted from them (not recorded which). These receptors all stem from an adult woman who had mild COVID-19 (a few samples of this study predate the infection). Cell type and time point are not known. The CDR3 runs from the conserved cysteine through the conserved F or W. D genes are given only for firm matches. Where a row states a size, it is once, few, many or the class of an expanded clone; other rows omit it.

abundance: many
v_gene: TRBV7-3
d_gene: TRBD1
len: 16
j_gene: TRBJ1-2
CDR3aa: CASSLTPGTDIYGYTF
CDR3nt: TGTGCCAGCAGCCTCACACCAGGGACAGACATCTATGGCTACACCTTC

abundance: few
v_gene: TRBV7-9
d_gene: -
len: 14
j_gene: TRBJ2-7
CDR3aa: CASSPRAGVYEQYF
CDR3nt: TGTGCCAGCAGCCCAAGGGCAGGGGTTTACGAGCAGTACTTC

abundance: many
v_gene: TRBV2
d_gene: -
len: 12
j_gene: TRBJ2-7
CDR3aa: CASRGLTYEQYF
CDR3nt: TGTGCCAGCAGGGGCCTCACCTACGAGCAGTACTTC

abundance: -
v_gene: TRBV27
d_gene: TRBD1
len: 13
j_gene: TRBJ2-3
CDR3aa: CASSLDRGNTQYF
CDR3nt: TGTGCCAGCAGCCTGGACAGGGGAAATACGCAGTATTTT

abundance: many
v_gene: TRBV12-3/TRBV12-4
d_gene: TRBD1
len: 13
j_gene: TRBJ1-2
CDR3aa: CASSSGQSYGYTF
CDR3nt: TGTGCCAGCAGTTCGGGACAGAGCTATGGCTACACCTTC

abundance: few
v_gene: TRBV30
d_gene: TRBD1
len: 12
j_gene: TRBJ2-1
CDR3aa: CAWGQGANEQFF
CDR3nt: TGTGCCTGGGGACAGGGTGCTAATGAGCAGTTCTTC

abundance: -
v_gene: TRBV5-1
d_gene: TRBD1
len: 14
j_gene: TRBJ2-7
CDR3aa: CASSLRTGGGEQYF
CDR3nt: TGCGCCAGCAGCTTAAGGACAGGGGGCGGCGAGCAGTACTTC

abundance: -
v_gene: TRBV3-1
d_gene: TRBD2
len: 16
j_gene: TRBJ2-7
CDR3aa: CASSQGLAGPDYEQYF
CDR3nt: TGTGCCAGCAGCCAAGGATTAGCGGGACCGGACTACGAGCAGTACTTC

abundance: -
v_gene: TRBV10-3
d_gene: -
len: 15
j_gene: TRBJ2-1
CDR3aa: CAISEGGSGNNEQFF
CDR3nt: TGTGCCATCAGTGAGGGGGGTAGCGGAAACAATGAGCAGTTCTTC

abundance: few
v_gene: TRBV19
d_gene: TRBD1
len: 14
j_gene: TRBJ2-1
CDR3aa: CASSIRQGAYEQFF
CDR3nt: TGTGCCAGTAGTATACGGCAGGGGGCATATGAGCAGTTCTTC

abundance: few
v_gene: TRBV5-1
d_gene: -
len: 14
j_gene: TRBJ2-1
CDR3aa: CASSLGLVYNEQFF
CDR3nt: TGCGCCAGCAGCTTGGGGCTAGTCTACAATGAGCAGTTCTTC

abundance: -
v_gene: TRBV21-1
d_gene: -
len: 14
j_gene: TRBJ2-7
CDR3aa: CASSTPDRSDEQYF
CDR3nt: TGTGCCAGCAGCACCCCAGACAGGAGCGACGAGCAGTACTTC

abundance: few
v_gene: TRBV10-3
d_gene: -
len: 13
j_gene: TRBJ2-7
CDR3aa: CAISEGATGEQYF
CDR3nt: TGTGCCATCAGTGAGGGGGCTACCGGGGAGCAGTACTTC

abundance: few
v_gene: TRBV3-1
d_gene: TRBD2
len: 17
j_gene: TRBJ2-2
CDR3aa: CASSRPPGLASSGELFF
CDR3nt: TGTGCCAGCAGCCGCCCCCCCGGACTAGCTTCGTCGGGGGAGCTGTTTTTT

abundance: few
v_gene: TRBV7-3
d_gene: -
len: 13
j_gene: TRBJ2-3
CDR3aa: CASSFESSDTQYF
CDR3nt: TGTGCCAGCAGCTTCGAGTCCTCAGATACGCAGTATTTT

abundance: few
v_gene: TRBV29-1
d_gene: TRBD1
len: 12
j_gene: TRBJ1-1
CDR3aa: CSVVRGSTEAFF
CDR3nt: TGCAGCGTTGTCAGGGGGTCAACTGAAGCTTTCTTT